This T cell receptor beta chain was identified in a study of response to subunit inactivated influenza vaccine. Findings and caveats of the study: The authors suggested that few new T cells are recruited per seasonal influenza vaccination.

This clonotype was counted at least ten times. What it recognizes is unknown. TCRdb re-analysed the RT-PCR reads in MiXCR, keeping a single row per CDR3 protein. Of about 780,000 distinct CDR3 sequences listed, about 18% are singletons. With 5 bases removed from V and 0 bases from J, the gap between germline ends came to 12 bases. The CDR3 is 15 residues long. The receptor was derived from a man in his fifties who received an inactivated influenza vaccine. Sequences were derived from PBMCs from blood, sampled 5 days after vaccination. The chain uses TRBV12-3 or TRBV12-4 and TRBJ2-3; D uncertain. This CDR3 reads CASSPTTQSTDTQYF. DNA of the CDR3: TGTGCCAGCAGTCCCACTACCCAGAGCACAGATACGCAGTATTTT.